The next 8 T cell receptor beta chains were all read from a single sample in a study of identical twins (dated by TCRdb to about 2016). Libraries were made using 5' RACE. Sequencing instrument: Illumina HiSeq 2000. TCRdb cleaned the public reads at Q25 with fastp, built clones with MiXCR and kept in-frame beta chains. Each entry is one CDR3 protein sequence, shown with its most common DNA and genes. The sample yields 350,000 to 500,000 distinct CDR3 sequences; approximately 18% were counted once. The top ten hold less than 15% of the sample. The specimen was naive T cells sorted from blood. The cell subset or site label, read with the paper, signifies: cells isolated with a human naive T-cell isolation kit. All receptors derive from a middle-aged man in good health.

The chain's CDR3 is CASSPFVGVRYEQYF. The CDR3, as DNA: TGTGCCAGCAGCCCCTTTGTTGGGGTAAGGTACGAGCAGTACTTC. The chain joins TRBV7-2 to TRBJ2-7; D uncertain. CDR1 is SGHTA, CDR2 FQGNSA, per germline. V dropped 5 bases and J dropped 4 bases, with 18 bases sitting between them. There are 15 residues in the CDR3. Full variable domain (outside the CDR3, taken from reference TRBV7-2 and TRBJ2-7): GAGVSQSPSNKVTEKGKDVELRCDPISGHTALYWYRQSLGQGLEFLIYFQGNSAPDKSGLPSDRFSAERTGGSVSTLTIQRTQQEDSAVYLCASSPFVGVRYEQYFGPGTRLTVT.

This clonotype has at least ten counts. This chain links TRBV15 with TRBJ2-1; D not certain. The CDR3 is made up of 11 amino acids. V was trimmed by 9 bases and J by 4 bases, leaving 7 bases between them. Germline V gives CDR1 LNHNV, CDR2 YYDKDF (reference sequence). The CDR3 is CATRSYNEQFF. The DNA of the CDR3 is TGTGCCACGCGGAGTTACAATGAGCAGTTCTTC.

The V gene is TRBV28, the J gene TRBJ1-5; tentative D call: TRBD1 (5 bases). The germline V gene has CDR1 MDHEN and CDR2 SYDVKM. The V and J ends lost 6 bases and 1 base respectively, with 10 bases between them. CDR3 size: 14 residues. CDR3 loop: CASSKWDSNQPQHF. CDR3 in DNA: TGTGCCAGCAGCAAATGGGACAGCAATCAGCCCCAGCATTTT.

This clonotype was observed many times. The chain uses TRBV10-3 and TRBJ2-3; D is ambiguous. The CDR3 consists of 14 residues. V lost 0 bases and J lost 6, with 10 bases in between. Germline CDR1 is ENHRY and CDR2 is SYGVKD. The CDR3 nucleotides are TGTGCCATCAGTGAGTCAAGTGCCCTCGATACGCAGTATTTT. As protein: CAISESSALDTQYF.

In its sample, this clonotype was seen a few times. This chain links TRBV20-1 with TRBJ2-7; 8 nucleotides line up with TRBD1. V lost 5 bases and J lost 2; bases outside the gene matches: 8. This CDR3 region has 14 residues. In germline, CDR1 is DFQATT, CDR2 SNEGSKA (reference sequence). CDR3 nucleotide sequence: TGCAGTGCTCGAAGACAGGGACAGGCCTACGAGCAGTACTTC. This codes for CSARRQGQAYEQYF.

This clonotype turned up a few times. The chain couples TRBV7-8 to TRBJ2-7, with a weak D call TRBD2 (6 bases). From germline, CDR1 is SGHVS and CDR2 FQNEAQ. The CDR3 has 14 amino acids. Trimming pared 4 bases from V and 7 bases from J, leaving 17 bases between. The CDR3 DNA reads TGTGCCAGCAGCTGGAGGGACGCCCCCAAAGAGCAGTACTTC. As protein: CASSWRDAPKEQYF.

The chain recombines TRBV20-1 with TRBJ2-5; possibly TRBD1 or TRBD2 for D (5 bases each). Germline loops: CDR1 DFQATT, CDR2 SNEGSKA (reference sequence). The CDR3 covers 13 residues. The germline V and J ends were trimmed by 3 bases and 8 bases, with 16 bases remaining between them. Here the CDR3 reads CSARDTGPGTQYF. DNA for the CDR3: TGCAGTGCTAGGGACACCGGGCCGGGAACCCAGTACTTC.

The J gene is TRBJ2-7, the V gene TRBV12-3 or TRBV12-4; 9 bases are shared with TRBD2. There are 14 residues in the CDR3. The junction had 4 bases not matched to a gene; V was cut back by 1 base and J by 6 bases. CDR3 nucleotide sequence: TGTGCCAGCAGTTTAGGGACTAGCGTTGCCGAGCAGTACTTC. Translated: CASSLGTSVAEQYF.